This TCR beta chain was profiled in a study of blood T cell repertoires in COVID-19 (TCRdb year 2020). For the wider study: Samples from collaborators originated in the United States, Italy and Spain and spanned both the acute and convalescent phases of COVID-19. Deeply sampled blood TCRbeta repertoires from subjects exposed to, actively infected with, or recovered from COVID-19 were included in the dataset. The repertoires were released in a freely available public database meant as a resource for research on the immune response to SARS-CoV-2. The samples were drawn from two sources: the first 160 participants of the ongoing ImmuneRACE study, and 1,254 subjects contributed by 6 global collaborators. The prospective study material was composed of cDNA or gDNA derived from T cells, B-cell-depleted T cells, or PBMCs. Where available, HLA class I and class II types were obtained from metadata supplied by the sample provider rather than from assay-based typing. Sample metadata almost always included a de-identified subject ID, COVID-19 status, age in years and sex. Results and caveats for the whole study, not just this receptor: The amount of clinical and demographic metadata varied by source and participant and was provided uncurated.

Each collaborating institution followed its own protocols to collect whole blood in K2EDTA tubes. For TCRbeta analysis, collaborators shipped samples in one of three forms: frozen whole blood, isolated PBMCs, or DNA extracted from either of those sample types. The immunoSEQ Assay, a bias-controlled multiplex PCR, was used to amplify TCRbeta CDR3 regions from genomic DNA. The published analysis was carried out like this. Within the assay, amplification of reference gene primers was used to estimate how many nucleated cells each sample contained. To quantify the absolute abundance of each unique TCRbeta CDR3 rearrangement, sequence reads were collapsed and filtered. For each sample, productive Simpson clonality was calculated as the square root of Simpson's diversity index over productive rearrangements. Drawn from immuneACCESS, this table holds only the in-frame rearrangements with V and J called that TCRdb kept. Clones are partly lost; checked studies trace under half to an unresolved V gene and leave the rest unexplained. V and J calls plus clone size are reproduced from that table; the DNA served to infer D and trimming. The sample records 200,000 to 250,000 clones, 83% of which are singletons. The leading ten clones occupy less than 8% of the sample.

In regard to this clone: This clone's antigen is unknown. Qualities for individual bases were not recorded, and no much larger clone is one base off.

Sequenced material: peripheral blood. The sequence was obtained from a woman aged 50 to 60 with acute or convalescent COVID-19.

In nucleotides, the sequence is TGCGCCAGCAGCTTGGGCGGGGCTTGGCAAGAGACCCAGTACTTC. Its translation reads: CASSLGGAWQETQYF. The chain joins TRBV5-1 to TRBJ2-5, with TRBD2 as a weak D call on 6 bases. Looking up the germline V gene yields CDR1 SGHRS and CDR2 YFSETQ. Trimming takes 0 bases from V and 2 bases from J, and the germline ends sit 11 bases apart. Counted from cysteine to phenylalanine, this CDR3 has 15 amino acids. The kept DNA is CDR3 alone, 45 bases in frame from the first base.